This entry lists 26 T cell receptor beta chains sequenced from one sample in a study of blood T cell repertoires in COVID-19. Sequencing used immunoSEQ multiplex PCR; TCRdb keeps in-frame clones, though not all of them. The top ten clones hold less than 7% of a sample with 150,000 to 200,000 clones, more than 75% of them seen once. The sequenced sample consisted of peripheral blood. These receptors were obtained from a woman aged 35 to 49 with COVID-19, enrolled during active disease.

A remark on this clone: With a much larger clone just one base away, this may be a read error. Other DNA sequences in this sample translate to the same CDR3. The chain links TRBV9 to TRBJ2-6; no definite D call. Trimming cost V 0 bases and J 0 bases, with 4 bases left between them. Germline V gene lookup returns CDR1 SGDLS and CDR2 YYNGEE. The CDR3 is 15 amino acids. This CDR3 reads CASSVAGSGANVLTF. For the CDR3, the DNA is TGTGCCAGCAGCGTAGCCGGCTCTGGGGCCAACGTCCTGACTTTC. Together with reference TRBV9 and TRBJ2-6, the CDR3 gives the full variable domain: DSGVTQTPKHLITATGQRVTLRCSPRSGDLSVYWYQQSLDQGLQFLIQYYNGEERAKGNILERFSAQQFPDLHSELNLSSLELGDSALYFCASSVAGSGANVLTFGAGSRLTVL.

The genes are TRBV7-6 and TRBJ2-3; 9 bases are a match to TRBD2. The CDR3 extends over 20 amino acids. Trimming at V came to 3 bases and at J to 1 base, leaving 17 bases not matched to a gene. Germline-derived CDR1 and CDR2 are SGHVS and FNYEAQ. The CDR3 nucleotides read TGTGCCAGCAGCTTCTTAAGCGGGGGGAGCCCAGGGACGGGCACAGATACGCAGTATTTT. This translates into CASSFLSGGSPGTGTDTQYF. Variable domain in full (rest from reference TRBV7-6 and TRBJ2-3): GAGVSQSPRYKVTKRGQDVALRCDPISGHVSLYWYRQALGQGPEFLTYFNYEAQQDKSGLPNDRFSAERPEGSISTLTIQRTEQRDSAMYRCASSFLSGGSPGTGTDTQYFGPGTRLTVL.

The rearrangement uses TRBV5-6 and TRBJ2-7; TRBD2 is a possible D gene (5 bases). Germline CDR1 is SGHDT and CDR2 is YYEEEE. Trimming left V 3 bases short and J 3 bases short, with 19 bases between. The CDR3 is made up of 16 amino acids. CDR3 sequence reads: CASSSLRSSDFYEQYF. For the CDR3, the DNA is TGTGCCAGCAGCTCCCTGAGGTCGTCGGACTTCTACGAGCAGTACTTC. The full variable domain, rest sourced from reference TRBV5-6 and TRBJ2-7, is DAGVTQSPTHLIKTRGQQVTLRCSPKSGHDTVSWYQQALGQGPQFIFQYYEEEERQRGNFPDRFSGHQFPNYSSELNVNALLLGDSALYLCASSSLRSSDFYEQYFGPGTRLTVT.

V and J are TRBV7-9 and TRBJ1-4; D is ambiguous. The germline V and J ends were trimmed by 3 bases and 8 bases, with 10 bases remaining between them. Germline loops: CDR1 SEHNR, CDR2 FQNEAQ (reference sequence). The CDR3 length is 13 residues. The CDR3 protein is CASSLDPGEKLFF. The CDR3 DNA sequence: TGTGCCAGCAGCTTGGATCCGGGGGAAAAACTGTTTTTT.

The V gene is TRBV25-1, the J gene TRBJ2-7, with a tentative D call TRBD2 (6 bases). This CDR3 has 18 residues. The germline gives CDR1 MGHDK, CDR2 SYGVNS. V was cut by 5 bases and J by 0 bases, with 23 bases left in between. The CDR3 protein is CASSLRGEGTHPSYEQYF. The CDR3 nucleotides are TGTGCCAGCAGTCTCCGTGGGGAAGGGACTCATCCCTCCTACGAGCAGTACTTC.

The chain links TRBV4-3 to TRBJ2-1; 8 nucleotides agree with TRBD2. There are 15 residues in the CDR3. V was clipped by 0 bases and J by 4 bases; unmatched bases: 2. Germline CDR1 is LGHNA and CDR2 is YSLEER. CDR3 coding DNA: TGCGCCAGCAGCCAAGATAAGCGGGGGTACAATGAGCAGTTCTTC. Translating gives CASSQDKRGYNEQFF.

This chain joins TRBV7-2 and TRBJ1-1; D is uncertain. V was pared by 1 base and J by 8 bases, with 8 bases between. CDR1 is SGHTA and CDR2 is FQGNSA in the germline V gene. The CDR3 extends over 12 amino acids. The CDR3 nucleotides are TGTGCCAGCAGCTTAGGCCCCCTAGAAGCTTTCTTT. Protein product: CASSLGPLEAFF.

The genes are TRBV7-3 and TRBJ2-2, with no clear D. Germline V gene sequence: CDR1 SGHTA, CDR2 FQGTGA. This CDR3 region has 14 residues. V was cut by 0 bases and J by 1 base, with 3 bases left in between. CDR3 amino acids: CASSLTRNTGELFF. CDR3 in DNA: TGTGCCAGCAGCTTAACGCGGAACACCGGGGAGCTGTTTTTT.

The chain carries TRBV2 and TRBJ1-1; 7 positions match TRBD1. Germline CDR1 and CDR2: SNHLY and FYNNEI. The CDR3 is made up of 14 amino acids. J was trimmed by 1 base and V by 5 bases; bases with no gene match: 4. Written as DNA, the CDR3 is TGTGCCAGCAGTAGTTACAGGGGGAACACTGAAGCTTTCTTT. Translating it yields CASSSYRGNTEAFF.

CDR3 region: CASTPGLPGNYGYTF. CDR3 DNA sequence: TGTGCCAGCACCCCGGGACTCCCGGGTAACTATGGCTACACCTTC. This rearrangement joins TRBV11-3 to TRBJ1-2; tentatively, D is TRBD1 (5 bases). V lost 7 bases, J lost 1 base, and 16 bases lay in between. Germline V gene data show CDR1 as SGHNT and CDR2 as YENEEA. The CDR3 is made up of 15 amino acids.

The gene calls are TRBV21-1 and TRBJ1-5; the table's D call, TRBD1, was not checked against the DNA. TRBV21-1 is recorded as a pseudogene. This CDR3 is built from 14 residues. The CDR3 protein is CASSKLDPLGGWHF. In nucleotides, the CDR3 is TGTGCCAGCAGCAAACTAGATCCCTTAGGGGGTTGGCATTTT.

This clone has just one count. The chain links TRBV7-6 to TRBJ2-7; a weak D match, TRBD2 (5 bases). V lost 0 bases and J lost 3, with 9 bases in between. This CDR3 is 14 amino acids long. Germline CDR1 is SGHVS and CDR2 is FNYEAQ. This CDR3 is CASSLAGSDYEQYF. CDR3 bases: TGTGCCAGCAGCTTAGCGGGTAGCGACTACGAGCAGTACTTC.

V gene TRBV7-3 combines with J gene TRBJ2-1; 9 bases line up with TRBD2. V shed 4 bases, J shed 6 bases, and the junction held 7 bases outside the gene matches. This CDR3 is 15 amino acids long. Germline V gene lookup returns CDR1 SGHTA and CDR2 FQGTGA. CDR3 DNA: TGTGCCAGCAGCTGGTTCGCGGGGGGGCCCAATGAGCAGTTCTTC. Amino acids: CASSWFAGGPNEQFF.

This chain uses TRBV21-1 with TRBJ2-1; TRBD1 is the table's D call and was not checked against the DNA. TRBV21-1 is a listed pseudogene. The CDR3 consists of 17 residues. The CDR3 sequence is CASSKQSGGANGNEQFF. As DNA, the CDR3 is TGTGCCAGCAGCAAACAGTCAGGGGGCGCGAATGGCAATGAGCAGTTCTTC.

This clone turned up a few times. V is TRBV7-2 and J is TRBJ2-7, with D possibly TRBD2 on 6 matching bases. V shed 2 bases and J shed 7 bases, with 21 bases lying between them. The germline gives CDR1 SGHTA, CDR2 FQGNSA. The CDR3 spans 16 residues. The chain's CDR3 is CASSLSAGRGGPEQYF. CDR3 DNA: TGTGCCAGCAGCTTATCCGCGGGGCGAGGTGGGCCTGAGCAGTACTTC.

The rearrangement joins TRBV30 to TRBJ1-6; a weak D match, TRBD1 (5 bases). Deletions cut 2 bases from V and 7 bases from J, with 15 bases between. CDR3 length equals 15 residues. CDR1 and CDR2 from the germline V gene are GTSNPN and SVGIG (reference sequence). The CDR3 bases are TGTGCCTGGAGTACCTTTGGAGGGGTAAATTCACCCCTCCACTTT. As protein: CAWSTFGGVNSPLHF. The full variable domain, its missing parts supplied by reference TRBV30 and TRBJ1-6, is SQTIHQWPATLVQPVGSPLSLECTVEGTSNPNLYWYRQAAGRGLQLLFYSVGIGQISSEVPQNLSASRPQDRQFILSSKKLLLSDSGFYLCAWSTFGGVNSPLHFGNGTRLTVT.

The CDR3 bases are TGTGCCAGCAGTTTTCGCGGGACAGGGGGCACCGGGGAGCTGTTTTTT. It specifies CASSFRGTGGTGELFF. V gene TRBV27 combines with J gene TRBJ2-2; 11 bases map to TRBD1. The V segment lost 3 bases and the J segment 4 bases; nucleotides outside the gene matches: 4. CDR3 size: 16 residues. Germline CDR1 reads MNHEY; CDR2 reads SMNVEV (reference sequence).

To note about this clone: One end of the junction does not line up with germline, which may come from a read error. The V gene is TRBV6-5, the J gene TRBJ2-7; 9 nucleotides align to TRBD1. CDR1 MNHEY and CDR2 SVGAGI come from the germline V gene. The CDR3 runs 13 residues. The chain's CDR3 is CASSMTGGIPPHF. For the CDR3, the DNA is TGTGCCAGCAGTATGACAGGGGGTATTCCGCCACACTTC.

The table lists this clone with a count of one. The chain links TRBV5-4 to TRBJ2-5; TRBD2 might be the D (5 bases). The CDR3 has 14 amino acids. Germline CDR1 SGHNT, CDR2 YYREEE (reference sequence). The V and J ends lost 3 bases and 3 bases respectively, with 12 bases between them. For the CDR3, the DNA is TGTGCCAGCAGCTCCCCGGGGAGAAAAGAGACCCAGTACTTC. This codes for CASSSPGRKETQYF.

The rearrangement links TRBV6-6 to TRBJ2-7; the match to TRBD1 covers 11 bases. Looked up from germline, CDR1 is MNHNY and CDR2 is SVGAGI (reference sequence). The CDR3 contains 16 residues. The J segment lost 3 bases and the V segment lost 5 bases, leaving 9 bases of the junction unmatched. This CDR3 reads CASSHLTDRGLYEQYF. The CDR3 DNA reads TGTGCCAGCAGTCACCTTACGGACAGGGGGCTCTACGAGCAGTACTTC.

The chain couples TRBV4-2 to TRBJ1-3; no reliable D call. Germline V gene sequence: CDR1 LGHNA, CDR2 YNFKEQ. The CDR3 loop spans 16 amino acids. Deletions cut 0 bases from V and 0 bases from J, with 9 bases between. CDR3 amino acids: CASSQDLGVSGNTIYF. The CDR3 coding sequence is TGTGCCAGCAGCCAAGATCTCGGGGTCTCTGGAAACACCATATATTTT.

This clone has just a few counts. The V gene is TRBV27, the J gene TRBJ2-5, with TRBD2 matching over 7 bases. The junction had 13 bases not matched to a gene; V was cut back by 3 bases and J by 9 bases. The CDR3 totals 15 residues. Germline V CDR1 and CDR2: MNHEY, SMNVEV (reference sequence). CDR3 sequence (DNA): TGTGCCAGCAGTTTTACGGGCGGGAGATGGTTGTCCCAGTACTTC. Amino acids: CASSFTGGRWLSQYF.

This sequence joins TRBV6-2 or TRBV6-3 and TRBJ2-7; 8 bases align to TRBD1. The CDR3 is 12 residues long. J gave up 2 bases and V 6 bases, and 0 bases lay outside the gene matches. Germline V gene data show CDR1 as MNHEY and CDR2 as SVGEGT. The CDR3 reads CASSRGPYEQYF. DNA of the CDR3: TGTGCCAGCAGCAGGGGGCCCTACGAGCAGTACTTC.

Note on this clone: In the same sample, other DNA sequences code for this CDR3. This chain connects TRBV5-1 to TRBJ1-2, with D possibly matching TRBD1 (6 bases). The V gene's germline CDR1 is SGHRS and CDR2 YFSETQ. V gave up 0 bases and J gave up 3 bases, with 6 bases separating them. CDR3 length: 13 residues. CDR3 bases: TGCGCCAGCAGCTTGGCAGGGGACTATGGCTACACCTTC. Translation: CASSLAGDYGYTF.

J is TRBJ2-1 and V is TRBV6-4; 8 bases match TRBD2. Germline V gene sequence: CDR1 MRHNA, CDR2 SNTAGT. This CDR3 has 16 residues. V lost 0 bases and J lost 7; bases outside the gene matches: 8. The CDR3 region has the DNA TGTGCCAGCAGTGACTCGTTCACTAGCGGATCAAATGAGCAGTTCTTC. Protein: CASSDSFTSGSNEQFF.

The CDR3 loop is CASSFGDSRNEQYF. The DNA for the CDR3 is TGTGCCAGCAGTTTCGGGGACAGTCGGAACGAGCAGTACTTC. The chain links TRBV27 to TRBJ2-7, with TRBD1 identical over 7 bases. Trimming at V came to 3 bases and at J to 5 bases, leaving 7 bases not matched to a gene. The CDR3 spans 14 residues. Germline lookup yields CDR1 MNHEY and CDR2 SMNVEV (reference sequence).